This is a list of T cell receptor beta chains from one sample in a study of blood T cell repertoires in COVID-19. Sequenced by immunoSEQ multiplex PCR; TCRdb stores in-frame clones only, minus some. Among some 220,000 clones, around four fifths were seen once, and the ten largest hold roughly 18%. Material: peripheral blood. Every receptor here comes from an elderly woman with active or convalescent COVID-19. Both conserved end residues are part of each CDR3. Fields, in order: clone size, D gene, V gene, J gene, CDR3 DNA, CDR3 protein. A D gene is named only where the DNA matches it firmly. Expanded clones are given a class, and other clones once, few, many or no size at all.

.	.	TRBV3-1/TRBV3-2	TRBJ2-5	TGTGCCAGCAGCCGCGGGACAGCCCAAGAGACCCAGTACTTC	CASSRGTAQETQYF
.	.	TRBV6-5	TRBJ1-6	TGTGCCAGCACCCAACGACAGATAAATAATTCACCCCTCCACTTT	CASTQRQINNSPLHF
few	.	TRBV27	TRBJ2-2	TGTGCCAGCAGCAACGACAGAGGAGAGCTGTTTTTT	CASSNDRGELFF
.	.	TRBV28	TRBJ1-2	TGTGCCAGCAGTACGGCAGGGGCACGGGACTATGGCTACACCTTC	CASSTAGARDYGYTF
.	.	TRBV7-2	TRBJ2-7	TGTGCCAGCAGCGCTGGGAGAGGGCGCGGGGTAGGAGTCGAGCAGTACTTC	CASSAGRGRGVGVEQYF
.	TRBD2	TRBV9	TRBJ2-2	TGTGCCAGCAGCGGGACAGGAAGCGGGGGGGTCACCGGGGAGCTGTTTTTT	CASSGTGSGGVTGELFF
.	.	TRBV28	TRBJ1-5	TGTGCCAGCAGTTCCCGACAGCTTTATAGCAATCAGCCCCAGCATTTT	CASSSRQLYSNQPQHF
.	TRBD2	TRBV2	TRBJ2-1	TGTGCCAGCAGTGAGGAACTAGCGGGAGTGAATGAGCAGTTCTTC	CASSEELAGVNEQFF
once	.	TRBV7-3	TRBJ1-1	TGTGCCAGCAGTCTCAGCGGGGGATCCAACACTGAAGCTTTCTTT	CASSLSGGSNTEAFF
.	TRBD1	TRBV5-1	TRBJ1-4	TGCGCCAGCAGCCGGGACAGGGGAAATGAAAAACTGTTTTTT	CASSRDRGNEKLFF
few	TRBD1	TRBV3-1/TRBV3-2	TRBJ1-2	TGTGCCAGCAGATCATTGGGACAGGGAGACTATGGCTACACCTTC	CASRSLGQGDYGYTF